A selection of T cell receptor beta chains follows, all from one sample in a study of blood T cells in healthy people across ages. MiXCR, applied by TCRdb to the 5' RACE reads, yields one record per CDR3 protein. The sample holds 550,000 to 650,000 distinct CDR3 sequences, about 30% seen once. The specimen sequenced was blood. The receptors stem from a woman older than 75 in good health. Both conserved end residues are part of each CDR3. The D gene is left open where the match is weak. Part of the rows lack a size; the others show once, few, many or a class for expanded clones.

V gene	D gene	clone size	J gene	CDR3 DNA	CDR3 protein
TRBV7-9	-	many	TRBJ1-4	TGTGCCAGCAGTCAGGGCAATAAGGAAAAACTGTTTTTT	CASSQGNKEKLFF
TRBV6-2/TRBV6-3	TRBD1	many	TRBJ1-2	TGTGCCAGCAGCCCCCGCCGACAGGGCCCGGGGTATGGCTACACCTTC	CASSPRRQGPGYGYTF
TRBV7-2	-	many	TRBJ2-4	TGTGCCAGCAGCTTCGCCCCAGCCAAAAACATTCAGTACTTC	CASSFAPAKNIQYF
TRBV12-3/TRBV12-4	TRBD1	once	TRBJ1-2	TGTGCCAGCAGTGACCCGGGACAGGGTTCACGGGGCTACACCTTC	CASSDPGQGSRGYTF
TRBV19	-	few	TRBJ1-6	TGTGCCAGTAGTAAAGAGGGCTTATCACCCCTCCACTTT	CASSKEGLSPLHF
TRBV7-2	-	-	TRBJ2-7	TGTGCCTGCAGCTTAGAGGCAGGGACCTACGAGCAGTACTTC	CACSLEAGTYEQYF
TRBV20-1	TRBD2	many	TRBJ2-4	TGCAGTGCTAGTGCGGCTAGCGGGGGAGGTTTAGGCAAAAACATTCAGTACTTC	CSASAASGGGLGKNIQYF
TRBV5-1	-	many	TRBJ2-1	TGCGCCAGCAGCTTGGGGTTTAGGCAGGGTGGCTACAATGAGCAGTTCTTC	CASSLGFRQGGYNEQFF
TRBV6-1	-	few	TRBJ2-7	TGTGCCAGCGATCCAGGGGGAGGCTCCTACGAGCAGTACTTC	CASDPGGGSYEQYF
TRBV5-1	-	many	TRBJ1-1	TGCGCCAGCAGCTTGGGCCCGCTCAACACTGAAGCTTTCTTT	CASSLGPLNTEAFF
TRBV3-1	-	many	TRBJ1-1	TGTGCCAGCAGCCAAGTTGGGGGGAACACTGAAGCTTTCTTT	CASSQVGGNTEAFF
TRBV6-6	-	many	TRBJ2-1	TGTGCCAGCAGGCTAGAAGGACAGCATTACAATGAGCAGTTCTTC	CASRLEGQHYNEQFF
TRBV5-1	-	-	TRBJ2-2	TGCGCCAGCAGCTTGGCTGGCGCCGCGAACACCGGGGAGCGGTTTTTT	CASSLAGAANTGERFF
TRBV12-3/TRBV12-4	TRBD1	many	TRBJ2-3	TGTGCCAGCAGTCCCGCCCGGGACAGGGGTCTACCGACTAGCACAGATACGCAGTATTTT	CASSPARDRGLPTSTDTQYF
TRBV20-1	TRBD1	-	TRBJ1-2	TGCAGTGCTCGGACAGGAGGCTCCTATGGCTACACCTTC	CSARTGGSYGYTF
TRBV6-4	-	few	TRBJ2-3	TGTGCCAGCAGTGAAGGCCCAGGCTCCACAGATACGCAGTATTTT	CASSEGPGSTDTQYF
TRBV5-1	TRBD1	-	TRBJ2-1	TGCGCCAGCAGCCCCAGGACAGGGATTGTCAATGAGCAGTTCTTC	CASSPRTGIVNEQFF
TRBV10-2	-	many	TRBJ2-1	TGCGCCAGCAGTGAGATCCCCAGCCAGGGCTACAATGAGCAGTTCTTC	CASSEIPSQGYNEQFF
TRBV7-9	TRBD1	many	TRBJ2-7	TGTGCCAGCAGTTCGACAGGGGGAACAGACGAGCAGTACTTC	CASSSTGGTDEQYF
TRBV30	-	-	TRBJ1-2	TGTGCCTGGAGTGTACGAAGAGGGCTCTATGGCTACACCTTC	CAWSVRRGLYGYTF
TRBV27	-	many	TRBJ2-3	TGTGCCAGCAGTTTAACTAGTTGGGATACGCAGTATTTT	CASSLTSWDTQYF
TRBV5-6	-	many	TRBJ1-1	TGTGCCAGCAGCCAAAGGCCAAACACTGAAGCTTTCTTT	CASSQRPNTEAFF
TRBV6-6	TRBD2	many	TRBJ2-3	TGTGCCAGCAGCCCCGGGACTAGCGGGGCAGATACGCAGTATTTT	CASSPGTSGADTQYF
TRBV9	TRBD1	many	TRBJ2-7	TGTGCCAGCAGCAACGGACAGGGAGGAGGCGAGCAGTACTTC	CASSNGQGGGEQYF
TRBV18	-	few	TRBJ2-3	TGTGCCAGCTCACCACTTCCTTCTACTAGCCGGAGCACAGATACGCAGTATTTT	CASSPLPSTSRSTDTQYF
TRBV3-1	-	many	TRBJ1-2	TGTGCCAGCAGCTCGCGCTGGACGGACTATGGCTACACCTTC	CASSSRWTDYGYTF
TRBV10-3	-	once	TRBJ1-2	TGTGCCATCAGGTCCGAGGGAAGCTATGGCTACACCTTC	CAIRSEGSYGYTF
TRBV20-1	TRBD2	-	TRBJ2-3	TGCAGGGCTAGAGACCCCGGGGGGAGGACAGATACGCAGTATTTT	CRARDPGGRTDTQYF